These 7 T cell receptor beta chains were sequenced from one sample in a study of cytotoxic CD8 clonotypes in ibrutinib-treated CLL. Repertoires were generated with immunoSEQ multiplex PCR, while TCRdb's copy carries only in-frame clones and drops some. The sample comprises approximately 130,000 clones, 80% to 85% of which are singletons, and roughly 3.5% rests with the top ten. This specimen was PBMCs, taken after 24 months of ibrutinib treatment. These receptors were obtained from a human donor with chronic lymphocytic leukemia.

This chain uses TRBV5-5 with TRBJ2-1, with D possibly TRBD1 on 6 matching bases. V lost 4 bases and J lost 4, with 18 bases in between. Germline CDR1 reads SGHKS; CDR2 reads YYEKEE (reference sequence). The CDR3 is made up of 16 amino acids. This CDR3 is CASSQDRPTLYNEQFF. In nucleotides, the CDR3 is TGTGCCAGCAGCCAGGACAGACCAACCTTATACAATGAGCAGTTCTTC. Drawing the rest from reference TRBV5-5 and TRBJ2-1, the complete variable domain is DAGVTQSPTHLIKTRGQQVTLRCSPISGHKSVSWYQQVLGQGPQFIFQYYEKEERGRGNFPDRFSARQFPNYSSELNVNALLLGDSALYLCASSQDRPTLYNEQFFGPGTRLTVL.

This chain joins TRBV5-6 and TRBJ2-2, with TRBD1 identical over 8 bases. Germline V gene data show CDR1 as SGHDT and CDR2 as YYEEEE. The CDR3 covers 15 residues. With 0 bases clipped from V and 6 bases from J, the junction kept 4 bases outside the gene matches. CDR3 DNA sequence: TGTGCCAGCAGCTTGGGACAGGGGACCCCCGGGGAGCTGTTTTTT. It translates to CASSLGQGTPGELFF.

This clone was found once. The CDR3 loop is CASSLSPRTSLHEQYF. The DNA of the CDR3 is TGTGCCAGCAGTTTATCGCCTAGGACTAGCCTCCACGAGCAGTACTTC. The rearrangement links TRBV27 to TRBJ2-7; 8 bases are shared with TRBD2. The J segment lost 5 bases and the V segment lost 0 bases, leaving 9 bases of the junction unmatched. This CDR3 region has 16 residues. CDR1 is MNHEY and CDR2 is SMNVEV in the germline V gene (reference sequence).

The chain links TRBV6-5 to TRBJ1-1; D may be TRBD1 (6 bases). The CDR3 length is 14 residues. Germline CDR1 MNHEY, CDR2 SVGAGI. V lost 5 bases to trimming and J lost 5 bases, with 15 bases between them. The CDR3 is CASSARWTVTEAFF. The CDR3 DNA sequence: TGTGCCAGCAGTGCCCGGTGGACAGTAACTGAAGCTTTCTTT.

V usage is TRBV19 and J usage is TRBJ1-1, with D possibly TRBD1 on 5 matching bases. The CDR3 covers 14 residues. Per germline, CDR1 LNHDA and CDR2 SQIVND (reference sequence). The V and J ends lost 6 bases and 0 bases respectively, with 11 bases between them. The CDR3 region has the DNA TGTGCCAGTAGGTCCTTAGGGGTGAACACTGAAGCTTTCTTT. It specifies CASRSLGVNTEAFF. Full variable domain (outside the CDR3, taken from reference TRBV19 and TRBJ1-1): DGGITQSPKYLFRKEGQNVTLSCEQNLNHDAMYWYRQDPGQGLRLIYYSQIVNDFQKGDIAEGYSVSREKKESFPLTVTSAQKNPTAFYLCASRSLGVNTEAFFGQGTRLTVV.

The sample holds a few counts of this clone. The chain joins TRBV4-1 to TRBJ2-3; D is perhaps TRBD1 (5 bases). V was pared by 1 base and J by 0 bases, with 8 bases between. CDR3 size: 15 residues. The V gene's germline CDR1 is MGHRA and CDR2 YSYEKL. This CDR3 reads CASSQVGLSTDTQYF. Written as DNA, the CDR3 is TGCGCCAGCAGCCAAGTGGGGCTTAGCACAGATACGCAGTATTTT.

CDR3: CASSQTRGQGYYEQYF. In nucleotides, the CDR3 is TGCGCCAGCAGCCAAACCAGGGGACAGGGATACTACGAGCAGTACTTC. This chain links TRBV4-3 with TRBJ2-7, with 9 bases that match TRBD1. The CDR3 sequence is 16 residues long. V trimming: 2 bases; J trimming: 3 bases; junction bases outside the gene matches: 8. The V gene's germline CDR1 is LGHNA and CDR2 YSLEER.